This is a list of T cell receptor beta chains from one sample in a study of metastatic and nonmetastatic thyroid tumors. MiXCR was used by TCRdb to re-call the PCR reads. The top ten hold more than 9% of the sample, which has roughly 55,000 clones, around 15% seen once. Material for sequencing was blood. All receptors come from a male donor with papillary thyroid cancer or a benign thyroid nodule (not recorded which). Some clones in this sample may be carry-over from other donors' samples. Each CDR3 is given with its conserved first and last residue. A D gene is named only where the DNA matches it firmly. Clone size, where shown, is once, few, many, or a class for clones that have expanded.

TGTGCCAGCAGTTTAGGCGACACTGAAGCTTTCTTT | CASSLGDTEAFF | many | TRBJ1-1 | TRBV28 | .
TGTGCCAGCAGGGGGTATATGACGGTGGGGCAAGAGACCCAGTACTTC | CASRGYMTVGQETQYF | . | TRBJ2-5 | TRBV5-6 | .
TGTGCCAGCCACCCGACAGGCTCCTACGAGCAGTACTTC | CASHPTGSYEQYF | few | TRBJ2-7 | TRBV6-2/TRBV6-3 | .
TGCGCCAGCAGCCAGTTTAGCACAGATACGCAGTATTTT | CASSQFSTDTQYF | many | TRBJ2-3 | TRBV10-2 | .
TGTGCCAGCAGGGACAGGGCCCTGAGCTCCTACAATGAGCAGTTCTTC | CASRDRALSSYNEQFF | many | TRBJ2-1 | TRBV6-2/TRBV6-3 | TRBD1
TGTGCCTCACATGGGACAGGGCCTAACTATGGCTACACCTTC | CASHGTGPNYGYTF | many | TRBJ1-2 | TRBV30 | TRBD1
TGCGCCAGCAGCCAAGATCGACAGAGCCAAGAGACCCAGTACTTC | CASSQDRQSQETQYF | . | TRBJ2-5 | TRBV4-1 | .
TGTGCCAGCAGCGTCAGACAGGGCCAGGATGAAAAACTGTTTTTT | CASSVRQGQDEKLFF | many | TRBJ1-4 | TRBV9 | TRBD1
TGTGCCAGTACCCAAAGTGCCAGACCTTACACTGAAGCTTTCTTT | CASTQSARPYTEAFF | many | TRBJ1-1 | TRBV19 | .
TGTGCCAGCAGTGTTGTTAACCCAAGGGGACCTGGTGGCTACACCTTC | CASSVVNPRGPGGYTF | few | TRBJ1-2 | TRBV6-1 | .
TGTGCCAGCAGTCGTTCCGGGACAGGCATTGAAGCTTTCTTT | CASSRSGTGIEAFF | many | TRBJ1-1 | TRBV12-3/TRBV12-4 | TRBD1
TGTGCCAGTACAGTGGAGGTTTTTCGGGGAGCTAACTATGGCTACACCTTC | CASTVEVFRGANYGYTF | many | TRBJ1-2 | TRBV19 | .
TGTGCCAGCTCACCGATGGGAACCGGGGAGACCCAGTACTTC | CASSPMGTGETQYF | many | TRBJ2-5 | TRBV18 | .